This T cell receptor (beta chain) was recorded in a study of cytomegalovirus exposure and HLA in healthy donors. The CDR3 length is 13 residues. Germline V gene lookup returns CDR1 ENHRY and CDR2 SYGVKD. V lost 6 bases and J lost 1, with 9 bases in between. 13 Jbeta primers and 60 Vbeta primers were used for the PCR. Repertoires were generated with immunoSEQ multiplex PCR, while TCRdb's copy carries only in-frame clones and drops some. The sample has 100,000 to 120,000 clones, more than 60% seen once. This clonotype was obtained from a woman in her 40s in good health and CMV-seropositive. Sequenced material: PBMCs. The rearrangement uses TRBV10-3 and TRBJ1-1, with unresolved D. In DNA, the CDR3 is TGTGCCATCAGGGTACAGAGGAACACTGAAGCTTTCTTT. Translating it yields CAIRVQRNTEAFF.